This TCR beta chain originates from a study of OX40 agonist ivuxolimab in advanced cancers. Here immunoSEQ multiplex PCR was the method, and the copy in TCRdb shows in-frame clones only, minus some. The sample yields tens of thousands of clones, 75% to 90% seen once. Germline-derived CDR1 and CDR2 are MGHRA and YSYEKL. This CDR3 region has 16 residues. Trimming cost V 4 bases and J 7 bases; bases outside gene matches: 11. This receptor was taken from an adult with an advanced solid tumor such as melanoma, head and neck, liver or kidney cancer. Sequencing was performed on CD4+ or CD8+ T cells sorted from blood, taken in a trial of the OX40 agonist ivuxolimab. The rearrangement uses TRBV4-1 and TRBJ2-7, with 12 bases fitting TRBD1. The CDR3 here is CASSLYPGQGAQEQYF. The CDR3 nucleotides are TGCGCCAGCAGCCTGTACCCGGGACAGGGGGCGCAAGAGCAGTACTTC.